This T cell receptor beta chain originates from a study of immune evolution from preneoplasia to lung adenocarcinoma (dated by TCRdb to about 2021). With respect to the entire study: HLA loss of heterozygosity was observed in around 7.5%, 14% and 36% of AIS, MIA and ADC lesions, respectively, and was not observed in any AAH lesions. The study profiled immune contexture across lung adenocarcinoma precursors and invasive adenocarcinoma using immune gene expression, TCR sequencing and multiplex immunofluorescence. Resected precursor lesions (AAH, AIS, MIA) and invasive adenocarcinomas were each compared against paired morphologically normal lung tissue. Sample size was determined by specimen availability and not by a prior power calculation. The immune data were integrated with whole exome sequencing and methylation data from the same cohort of nodules. The overall cohort was made up of nearly 55 patients with pulmonary nodules who had surgical resection. TCR sequencing data were obtained from about 49 patients. It was reported in the study that 100 or so samples were used for TCR sequencing. Class I HLA alleles were inferred from exome data with POLYSOLVER, and allele-specific HLA loss was detected with LOHHLA. General conclusions and limits of the study: Clonality was highest in normal lung, while later-stage lesions appeared to have lower clonality but higher T cell density and diversity. The findings reflected association rather than direct causation, and larger cohorts with long-term follow-up and longitudinal biopsies were considered necessary. T cell clonality was highest in KRAS-mutant nodules compared with EGFR-mutant or double wild-type lesions. All patients were from Japan and China, so applicability to Western populations was uncertain. Normal lung had the highest top T cell clone frequencies, which appeared to decline progressively from AAH through AIS, MIA and invasive adenocarcinoma.

The immunoSEQ hsTCRbeta Kit was used to sequence TCR beta CDR3 regions from DNA. As for how the authors treated the data: The ImmunoSEQ Analyzer was used to analyse the TCR sequencing data. T cell clonality was defined as 1 minus Pielou's evenness computed on productive rearrangements. To measure T cell diversity, the inverse Simpson index was applied to productive templates. T cell density was TCR beta template counts normalized to usable DNA, estimated by amplifying and sequencing housekeeping genes. TCR metrics were compared across histologic stages using two-sided Kruskal-Wallis tests. The source is immuneACCESS, and TCRdb retained only in-frame sequences with V and J called. Part of the clones is not carried over; for the studies checked, unresolved V genes explain less than half of this, and the remainder is unexplained. V and J calls and clone size are those listed in that table; D and trimming were worked out from the DNA. Here the sample has about 6,500 clones; around 70% occur a single time. The top ten clones comprise around 10% of the sample.

Cut back by 3 bases and 5 bases, the V and J ends lie 13 bases apart. CDR1 and CDR2, looked up from the germline V gene (reference sequence), are LNHDA and SQIVND. The CDR3 starts with the cysteine, ends with the phenylalanine, and has 14 residues. Only the CDR3 DNA is retained, 42 bases long and in frame from the first base. The patients had resection in Japan or China between about 2013 and 2018. Two lung cancer pathologists independently confirmed the histologic diagnosis of each case on H&E slides. Premalignant or tumor cells were enriched for nucleic acid extraction by macro-dissection performed after pathologic assessment. FFPE tissue was used for DNA isolation with the AllPrep DNA/RNA FFPE Kit. Comments on this clone: What antigen it recognizes has not been identified. Base qualities are not recorded, but no much larger clone differs from it by a single base.

This TCR derives from an older donor with lung adenocarcinoma. Source material: FFPE lung adenocarcinoma in situ tissue. The label giving this sample's cell subset or site can be read as: preinvasive adenocarcinoma in situ (AIS). The chain couples TRBV19 to TRBJ2-5; the D gene assignment is ambiguous. The CDR3 protein: CASSISFRGETQYF. The DNA sequence reads TGTGCCAGTAGTATTAGTTTTAGAGGTGAGACCCAGTACTTC.